Below, 30 T cell receptor beta chains from the same sample are listed, as sequenced in a study of metastatic and nonmetastatic thyroid tumors. MiXCR was used by TCRdb to re-call the PCR reads. The sample carries tens of thousands of clones, 20% to 25% recorded once. All patients were treatment-naive before thyroid surgery. What was sequenced was blood. Receptor source: a male donor with papillary thyroid cancer or a benign thyroid nodule (not recorded which). Some clones in this sample may be carry-over from other donors' samples.

This clone was detected many times. The chain joins TRBV29-1 to TRBJ1-2; D remains unclear. Germline CDR1 reads SQVTM; CDR2 reads ANQGSEA. Trimming removed 7 bases at V and 8 bases at J, with 17 bases between. The CDR3 extends over 12 amino acids. This CDR3 is CSAPGGNVGYTF. For the CDR3, the DNA is TGCAGCGCACCGGGAGGCAACGTGGGCTACACCTTC.

This clone was detected ten times or more. The chain carries TRBV27 and TRBJ2-7; 11 nucleotides align to TRBD2. The germline V gene encodes CDR1 MNHEY and CDR2 SMNVEV (reference sequence). This CDR3 is 13 amino acids long. V was pared by 5 bases and J by 8 bases, with 5 bases of the junction left unmatched. The DNA for the CDR3 is TGTGCCAGCAGTACTAGCGGGAGCCTCAAGCAGTACTTC. Amino acid sequence: CASSTSGSLKQYF.

This clone showed up many times. This chain uses TRBV6-1 with TRBJ2-3, with D perhaps matching TRBD1 or TRBD2 (6 bases each). This CDR3 contains 15 residues. Trimming took 4 bases from V and 9 from J, leaving 20 bases between them. Germline V gene sequence: CDR1 MNHNS, CDR2 SASEGT. The CDR3 loop is CASSVGALSRGTQYF. The CDR3 DNA sequence: TGTGCCAGCAGTGTGGGGGCTCTCAGCCGGGGGACGCAGTATTTT.

The rearrangement uses TRBV9 and TRBJ1-4; tentatively, D is TRBD1 (5 bases). The V end lost 1 base, the J end lost 5 bases, and 15 bases lay between the germline ends. CDR1 and CDR2 from the germline V gene are SGDLS and YYNGEE. CDR3 length: 16 residues. The CDR3 reads CASSVYRDQPNEKLFF. Written as DNA, the CDR3 is TGTGCCAGCAGCGTATATCGGGACCAGCCAAATGAAAAACTGTTTTTT.

This clone was counted many times. The chain uses TRBV9 and TRBJ2-5; 8 bases are shared with TRBD2. Looked up from germline, CDR1 is SGDLS and CDR2 is YYNGEE. The CDR3 runs to 17 residues. J gave up 2 bases and V 0 bases, and 9 bases lay outside the gene matches. Written as DNA, the CDR3 is TGTGCCAGCAGCGTAGGGAGGCTAGCGGGCCTACAAGAGACCCAGTACTTC. It specifies CASSVGRLAGLQETQYF. Complete variable domain (other parts from reference TRBV9 and TRBJ2-5): DSGVTQTPKHLITATGQRVTLRCSPRSGDLSVYWYQQSLDQGLQFLIQYYNGEERAKGNILERFSAQQFPDLHSELNLSSLELGDSALYFCASSVGRLAGLQETQYFGPGTRLLVL.

Many counts were recorded for this clone. The rearrangement uses TRBV19 and TRBJ2-1, with 13 bases aligning to TRBD2. V trimming: 4 bases; J trimming: 6 bases; junction bases outside the gene matches: 3. The CDR3 contains 15 residues. Germline-derived CDR1 and CDR2 are LNHDA and SQIVND (reference sequence). CDR3 residues: CASSSGLAGVNEQFF. CDR3 nucleotide sequence: TGTGCCAGTAGTAGTGGACTAGCGGGGGTCAATGAGCAGTTCTTC.

The CDR3: CASSPGPNSPLHF. The CDR3 bases are TGTGCCAGCAGCCCAGGGCCGAATTCACCCCTCCACTTT. The rearrangement joins TRBV7-8 to TRBJ1-6; TRBD1 might be the D (5 bases). The V end lost 5 bases, the J end lost 7 bases, and 9 bases lay between the germline ends. The CDR3 is made up of 13 amino acids. The germline V gene encodes CDR1 SGHVS and CDR2 FQNEAQ.

V usage is TRBV30 and J usage is TRBJ2-7; the D is unclear. The germline V and J ends were trimmed by 4 bases and 3 bases, with 19 bases remaining between them. There are 15 residues in the CDR3. From germline, CDR1 is GTSNPN and CDR2 SVGIG (reference sequence). For the CDR3, the DNA is TGTGCCTGGATTAACCGAGCTCCAGCGAACTACGAGCAGTACTTC. This translates into CAWINRAPANYEQYF.

The chain links TRBV6-1 to TRBJ2-1; TRBD1 might be the D (5 bases). V gave up 6 bases and J gave up 7 bases, with 10 bases separating them. The germline gives CDR1 MNHNS, CDR2 SASEGT. The CDR3 is made up of 12 amino acids. CDR3 loop: CASSRQWNEQFF. The CDR3 DNA follows: TGTGCCAGCAGCCGACAGTGGAATGAGCAGTTCTTC.

This clone was seen at least ten times. The chain carries TRBV12-3 or TRBV12-4 and TRBJ1-1, with D uncertain. Trimming pared 0 bases from V and 1 base from J, leaving 12 bases between. The CDR3 runs to 16 residues. CDR3 sequence reads: CASSLALGRRNTEAFF. CDR3 sequence (DNA): TGTGCCAGCAGTTTAGCCCTCGGACGGAGGAACACTGAAGCTTTCTTT.

The CDR3 protein is CASSPVGTSLPEAFF. As DNA, the CDR3 is TGTGCCAGCAGCCCAGTGGGGACAAGTTTACCTGAAGCTTTCTTT. The chain has TRBV7-9 and TRBJ1-1; D is perhaps TRBD1 (6 bases). The CDR3 loop spans 15 amino acids. The germline V gene has CDR1 SEHNR and CDR2 FQNEAQ (reference sequence). V was trimmed by 5 bases and J by 6 bases, leaving 19 bases between them.

This clone occurred many times. The DNA of the CDR3 is TGTGCCAGTAGTATACTAGCGGGAGGGCGAGGGCACACAGATACGCAGTATTTT. Its protein product is CASSILAGGRGHTDTQYF. The chain couples TRBV19 to TRBJ2-3; TRBD2 aligns across 12 bases. There are 18 residues in the CDR3. V gave up 2 bases and J gave up 2 bases; unmatched junction bases: 8. Germline CDR1 is LNHDA and CDR2 is SQIVND (reference sequence). The complete variable domain, with remaining parts taken from reference TRBV19 and TRBJ2-3, reads DGGITQSPKYLFRKEGQNVTLSCEQNLNHDAMYWYRQDPGQGLRLIYYSQIVNDFQKGDIAEGYSVSREKKESFPLTVTSAQKNPTAFYLCASSILAGGRGHTDTQYFGPGTRLTVL.

This clone was recorded at least ten times. V is TRBV12-3 or TRBV12-4 and J is TRBJ1-4, with D tentatively TRBD1 (6 bases). This CDR3 contains 16 residues. Trimming left V 6 bases short and J 6 bases short, with 20 bases between. The chain's CDR3 is CASRVAGAYRDEKLFF. The CDR3 nucleotides are TGTGCCAGCAGGGTGGCAGGGGCCTATCGGGATGAAAAACTGTTTTTT.

In this sample, this clone turned up many times. This chain links TRBV12-3 or TRBV12-4 with TRBJ2-1; 10 bases are shared with TRBD2. Germline trimming cut 3 bases from V and 8 bases from J; bases unmatched to any gene: 7. The CDR3 totals 15 residues. Here the CDR3 DNA reads TGTGCCAGCAGTTTGCGAACTAGCGGGAAGGATGAGCAGTTCTTC. Translation: CASSLRTSGKDEQFF.

At least ten counts were recorded for this clone. V usage is TRBV12-3 or TRBV12-4 and J usage is TRBJ1-5; tentative D call: TRBD1 (5 bases). Trimming left V 5 bases short and J 7 bases short, with 12 bases between. The CDR3 is 13 residues long. For the CDR3, the DNA is TGTGCCAGCAGTCAAGGGGACCTCCAGCCCCAGCATTTT. It yields the protein CASSQGDLQPQHF.

This clone was detected only a few times. An end of the junction does not agree with germline; a read error may underlie this. Other nucleotide sequences in the sample specify the same CDR3. The V and J genes are TRBV12-3 or TRBV12-4 and TRBJ1-2; D is unclear. This CDR3 is built from 12 residues. For the CDR3, the DNA is TGTGCCAGCAGTCCCCGTGTGTATGGCTACACCTTT. Translated, it gives CASSPRVYGYTF.

This clone has a count of ten or more. This chain connects TRBV3-1 to TRBJ1-4; 7 nucleotides match TRBD1. CDR1 and CDR2 from the germline V gene are LGHDT and YNNKEL (reference sequence). The CDR3 is 16 amino acids. The J segment lost 7 bases and the V segment lost 3 bases, leaving 11 bases of the junction unmatched. The CDR3 spells CASSQFPGGISEKLFF. The CDR3 DNA reads TGTGCCAGCAGCCAGTTCCCAGGGGGGATCAGTGAAAAACTGTTTTTT.

This clone was seen more than once but under ten times. This chain joins TRBV7-6 and TRBJ2-1; D gene ambiguous. Deletions cut 1 base from V and 0 bases from J, with 10 bases between. The CDR3 runs 16 residues. The germline CDR1 and CDR2 sequences are SGHVS and FNYEAQ. As DNA, the CDR3 is TGTGCCAGCAGCTTAGAAGCCCAGAGCTCCTACAATGAGCAGTTCTTC. This encodes CASSLEAQSSYNEQFF.

As DNA, the CDR3 is TGTGCCAGCAGTGAGACCTCCTCGGATACGCAGTATTTT. This encodes CASSETSSDTQYF. The V gene is TRBV9, the J gene TRBJ2-3; D is unresolved. V was shortened by 5 bases and J by 6 bases, with 13 bases between the two germline ends. CDR3 size: 13 residues. Germline V CDR1 and CDR2: SGDLS, YYNGEE.

The chain recombines TRBV28 with TRBJ2-2; 7 bases align to TRBD1. Trimming took 5 bases from V and 1 from J; bases not matched to a gene: 7. The CDR3 totals 16 residues. Germline assignment: CDR1 MDHEN and CDR2 SYDVKM. The CDR3 here is CASSPFGTENTGELFF. CDR3 DNA: TGTGCCAGCAGTCCTTTCGGGACAGAGAACACCGGGGAGCTGTTTTTT. The entire variable domain, with the rest obtained from reference TRBV28 and TRBJ2-2, is as follows: DVKVTQSSRYLVKRTGEKVFLECVQDMDHENMFWYRQDPGLGLRLIYFSYDVKMKEKGDIPEGYSVSREKKERFSLILESASTNQTSMYLCASSPFGTENTGELFFGEGSRLTVL.

This clone was recorded a few times. This chain joins TRBV27 and TRBJ2-7; the D is unclear. This CDR3 is 15 amino acids long. The germline CDR1 and CDR2 sequences are MNHEY and SMNVEV (reference sequence). The V end was cut by 5 bases, the J end by 2 bases, with 16 bases between. CDR3 amino acids: CASSSTTPPTYEQYV. CDR3 nucleotide sequence: TGTGCCAGCAGTAGCACGACACCACCTACCTACGAGCAGTACGTC.

The chain is built from TRBV11-1 and TRBJ2-1; 7 bases fit TRBD2. The CDR3 extends over 17 amino acids. The J segment lost 1 base and the V segment lost 5 bases, leaving 11 bases of the junction unmatched. Germline values: CDR1 SGHAT, CDR2 FQDESV (reference sequence). The CDR3 bases are TGTGCCAGCAGCCGAGACGCGGGAGTACGATCCTACAATGAGCAGTTCTTC. Residues: CASSRDAGVRSYNEQFF.

There are many counts of this clone. CDR3 region: CASSQGAFGSYEQYF. CDR3 in DNA: TGTGCCAGCAGTCAGGGGGCCTTTGGCTCCTACGAGCAGTACTTC. The chain employs TRBV9 and TRBJ2-7; 8 bases map to TRBD1. Unmatched junction bases numbered 7, after V lost 5 bases and J lost 0 bases. This CDR3 contains 15 residues. Germline-derived CDR1 and CDR2 are SGDLS and YYNGEE.

This clone occurred a few times. A much larger clone is a single base away; this may be a read error. V is TRBV9 and J is TRBJ1-4; perhaps TRBD1 as D (6 bases). Germline-derived CDR1 and CDR2 are SGDLS and YYNGEE. CDR3 size: 12 residues. The CDR3 spells CASNVGGEKLFF. The CDR3 coding sequence is TGTGCCAGCAACGTAGGGGGAGAAAAACTGTTTTTT.

This clone has a count of ten or more. Other DNA sequences within the sample encode an identical CDR3. The rearrangement uses TRBV2 and TRBJ2-2; 9 bases are a match to TRBD2. CDR3 length: 17 amino acids. CDR1 and CDR2 from the germline V gene are SNHLY and FYNNEI. V lost 4 bases, J lost 2 bases, and 8 bases stayed unmatched. CDR3 in DNA: TGTGCCAGCAGTGCTTTTGGGCTAGCGGGAAACACCGGGGAGCTGTTTTTT. Its translation: CASSAFGLAGNTGELFF. The variable domain in full, completed from reference TRBV2 and TRBJ2-2, reads EPEVTQTPSHQVTQMGQEVILRCVPISNHLYFYWYRQILGQKVEFLVSFYNNEISEKSEIFDDQFSVERPDGSNFTLKIRSTKLEDSAMYFCASSAFGLAGNTGELFFGEGSRLTVL.

The chain is built from TRBV5-1 and TRBJ1-6; 9 bases agree with TRBD1. Germline CDR1 and CDR2: SGHRS and YFSETQ. V shed 6 bases and J 8 bases; nucleotides not matched to a gene: 9. CDR3 size: 15 residues. Here the CDR3 reads CASTLRTGVDSPLHF. CDR3 coding DNA: TGCGCCAGCACGCTTAGGACAGGGGTGGATTCACCCCTCCACTTT.

J is TRBJ1-2 and V is TRBV6-1; TRBD1 aligns across 8 bases. The CDR3 contains 14 residues. Trimming removed 6 bases from V and 4 bases from J; junction bases left unmatched: 7. The germline gives CDR1 MNHNS, CDR2 SASEGT. The CDR3 sequence is CASRGTGFPYGYTF. CDR3 nucleotides: TGTGCCAGCAGGGGGACAGGATTCCCCTATGGCTACACCTTC.

This clone turned up a few times. This chain uses TRBV7-2 with TRBJ1-1; the D is unclear. V was trimmed by 5 bases and J by 2 bases, leaving 3 bases between them. This CDR3 is 11 amino acids long. Germline CDR1 and CDR2: SGHTA and FQGNSA. The DNA for the CDR3 is TGTGCCAGCAGCCGCAACACTGAAGCTTTCTTT. It codes for CASSRNTEAFF.

This chain links TRBV5-4 with TRBJ2-5, with TRBD2 identical over 7 bases. Unmatched junction bases numbered 12, after V lost 6 bases and J lost 4 bases. Germline V gene data show CDR1 as SGHNT and CDR2 as YYREEE (reference sequence). The CDR3 covers 15 residues. CDR3 sequence reads: CASIRSYGEGETQYF. CDR3 in DNA: TGTGCCAGCATCCGTAGCTACGGGGAGGGAGAGACCCAGTACTTC.

This clone has only a few counts. The chain is built from TRBV12-3 or TRBV12-4 and TRBJ2-5; D is possibly TRBD1 or TRBD2 (5 bases each). Deletions cut 3 bases from V and 1 base from J, with 6 bases between. This CDR3 comprises 13 residues. Here the CDR3 reads CASSFGGQETQYF. Here the CDR3 DNA reads TGTGCCAGCAGTTTTGGGGGCCAAGAGACCCAGTACTTC.